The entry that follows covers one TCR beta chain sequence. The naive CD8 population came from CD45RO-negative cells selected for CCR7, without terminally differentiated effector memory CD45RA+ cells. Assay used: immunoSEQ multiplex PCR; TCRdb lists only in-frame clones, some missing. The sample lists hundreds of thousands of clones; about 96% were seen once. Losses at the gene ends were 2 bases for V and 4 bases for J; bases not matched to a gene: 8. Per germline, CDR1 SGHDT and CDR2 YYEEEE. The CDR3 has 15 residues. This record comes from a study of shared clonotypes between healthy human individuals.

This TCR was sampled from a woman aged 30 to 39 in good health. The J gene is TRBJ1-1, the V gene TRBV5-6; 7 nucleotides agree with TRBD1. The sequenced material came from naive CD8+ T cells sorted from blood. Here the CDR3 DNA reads TGTGCCAGCAGCTTTATGACAGGGCCCGCCACTGAAGCTTTCTTT. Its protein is CASSFMTGPATEAFF.